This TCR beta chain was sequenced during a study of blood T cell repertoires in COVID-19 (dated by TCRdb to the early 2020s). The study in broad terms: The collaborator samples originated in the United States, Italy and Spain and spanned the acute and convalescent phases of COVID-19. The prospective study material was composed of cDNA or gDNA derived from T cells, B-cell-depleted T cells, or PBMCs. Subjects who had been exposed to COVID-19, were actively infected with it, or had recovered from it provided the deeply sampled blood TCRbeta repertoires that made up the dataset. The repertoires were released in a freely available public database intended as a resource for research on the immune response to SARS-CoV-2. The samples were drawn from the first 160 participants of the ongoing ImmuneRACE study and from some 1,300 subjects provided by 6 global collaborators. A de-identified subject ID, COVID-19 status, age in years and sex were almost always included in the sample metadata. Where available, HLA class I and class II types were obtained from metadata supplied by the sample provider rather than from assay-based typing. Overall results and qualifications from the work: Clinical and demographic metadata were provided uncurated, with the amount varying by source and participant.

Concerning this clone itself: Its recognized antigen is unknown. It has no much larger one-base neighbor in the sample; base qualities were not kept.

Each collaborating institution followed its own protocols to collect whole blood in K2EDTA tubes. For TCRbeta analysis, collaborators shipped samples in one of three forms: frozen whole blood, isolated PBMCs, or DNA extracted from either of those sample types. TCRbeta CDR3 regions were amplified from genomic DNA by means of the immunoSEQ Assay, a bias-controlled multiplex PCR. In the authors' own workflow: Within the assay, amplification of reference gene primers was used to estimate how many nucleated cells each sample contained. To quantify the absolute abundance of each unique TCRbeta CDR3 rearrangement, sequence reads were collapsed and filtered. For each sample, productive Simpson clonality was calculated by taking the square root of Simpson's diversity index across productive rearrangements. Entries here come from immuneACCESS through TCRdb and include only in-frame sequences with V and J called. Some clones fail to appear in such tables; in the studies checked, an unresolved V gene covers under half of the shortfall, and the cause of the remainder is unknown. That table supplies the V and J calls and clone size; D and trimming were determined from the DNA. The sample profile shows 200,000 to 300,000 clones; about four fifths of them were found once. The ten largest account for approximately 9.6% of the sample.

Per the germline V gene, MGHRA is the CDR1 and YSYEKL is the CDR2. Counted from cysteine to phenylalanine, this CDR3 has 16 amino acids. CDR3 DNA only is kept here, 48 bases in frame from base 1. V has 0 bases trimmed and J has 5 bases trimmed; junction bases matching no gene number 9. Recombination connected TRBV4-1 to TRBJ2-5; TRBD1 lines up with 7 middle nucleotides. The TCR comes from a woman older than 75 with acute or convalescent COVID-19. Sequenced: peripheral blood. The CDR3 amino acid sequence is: CASSQDSGQILETQYF. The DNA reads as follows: TGCGCCAGCAGCCAAGATTCGGGACAGATTTTGGAGACCCAGTACTTC.